This T cell receptor beta chain was sequenced for a study of CD8 T cells in Susac syndrome. Study-level background: Each patient with Susac syndrome, at the time of blood draw, was therapy-naive, on corticosteroids, or on intravenous immunoglobulin alone.

V lost 10 bases to trimming and J lost 0 bases, with 24 bases between them. Germline-derived CDR1 and CDR2 are MNHEY and SVGEGT. This CDR3 contains 17 residues. Random hexamers were used to reverse transcribe roughly 0.45 to 1 ug of RNA. TCRdb called the immunoSEQ multiplex PCR reads again in MiXCR, with one record for every CDR3 protein. The table includes under 200,000 distinct CDR3 sequences, roughly 91% detected once. This receptor was identified in a human donor with Susac syndrome. This sequence joins TRBV6-2 or TRBV6-3 and TRBJ1-2, with D perhaps matching TRBD1 (5 bases). Source material: CD4+ T cells from PBMCs. CDR3 DNA sequence: TGTGCCACCGAAAATGACGGACACACGACCGCTAACTATGGCTACACCTTC. Its protein product is CATENDGHTTANYGYTF.